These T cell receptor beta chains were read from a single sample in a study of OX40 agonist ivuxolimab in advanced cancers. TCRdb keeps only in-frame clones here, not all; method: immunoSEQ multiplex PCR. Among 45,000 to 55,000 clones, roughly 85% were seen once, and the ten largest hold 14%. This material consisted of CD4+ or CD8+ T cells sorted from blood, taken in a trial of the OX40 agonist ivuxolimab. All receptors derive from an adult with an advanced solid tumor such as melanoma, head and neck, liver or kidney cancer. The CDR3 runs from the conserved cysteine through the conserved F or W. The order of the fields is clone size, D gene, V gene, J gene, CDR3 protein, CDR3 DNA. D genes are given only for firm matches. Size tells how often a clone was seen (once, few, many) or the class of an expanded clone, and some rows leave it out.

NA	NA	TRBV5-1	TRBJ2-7	CASSLGGSSYEQYF	TGCGCCAGCAGCTTGGGGGGGTCCTCCTACGAGCAGTACTTC
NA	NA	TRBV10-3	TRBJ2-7	CAITGLQGGEQYF	TGTGCCATCACTGGGTTACAGGGAGGAGAGCAGTACTTC
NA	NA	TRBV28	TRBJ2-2	CASSPLTGELFF	TGTGCCAGCAGTCCATTAACCGGGGAGCTGTTTTTT
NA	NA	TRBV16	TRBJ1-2	CASSRRNSGTNYGYTF	TGTGCCAGCAGCCGAAGGAATTCCGGGACTAACTATGGCTACACCTTC
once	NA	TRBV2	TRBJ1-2	CASSALRTAVNYGYTF	TGTGCCAGCAGTGCTCTCAGGACAGCCGTTAACTATGGCTACACCTTC
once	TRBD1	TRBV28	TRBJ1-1	CASSLGGTANTEAFF	TGTGCCAGCAGCTTAGGAGGGACAGCGAACACTGAAGCTTTCTTT
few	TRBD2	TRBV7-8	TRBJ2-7	CASSRTHATSGSPYEQYF	TGTGCCAGCAGCCGGACCCACGCTACTAGCGGGAGCCCCTACGAGCAGTACTTC
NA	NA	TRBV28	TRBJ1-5	CASVPGGEMEGPQHF	TGTGCCTCTGTACCCGGGGGGGAAATGGAGGGGCCCCAGCATTTT
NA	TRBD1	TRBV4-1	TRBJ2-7	CASSQARTGDFYEQYF	TGCGCCAGCAGCCAAGCCCGGACAGGGGATTTCTACGAGCAGTACTTC
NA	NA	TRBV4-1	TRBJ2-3	CASSQNPPDTQYF	TGCGCCAGCAGCCAAAACCCCCCAGATACGCAGTATTTT
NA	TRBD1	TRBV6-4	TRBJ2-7	CASSRQGAKRYEQYF	TGTGCCAGCAGCAGACAGGGTGCTAAGCGCTACGAGCAGTACTTC
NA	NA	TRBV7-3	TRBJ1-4	CASSLEERYGEKLFF	TGTGCCAGCAGCTTAGAAGAGAGATACGGTGAAAAACTGTTTTTT
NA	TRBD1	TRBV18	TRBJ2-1	CASSPGTGRNNEQFF	TGTGCCAGCTCACCCGGGACAGGGAGGAACAATGAGCAGTTCTTC
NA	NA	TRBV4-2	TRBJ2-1	CASSQIRDYNEQFF	TGTGCCAGCAGCCAGATCCGGGACTACAATGAGCAGTTCTTC
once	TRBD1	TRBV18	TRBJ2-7	CASSPPGTGVEQYF	TGTGCCAGCTCACCACCCGGGACAGGGGTCGAGCAGTACTTC
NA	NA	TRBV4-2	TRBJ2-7	CASSQAGRELSYEQYF	TGTGCCAGCAGCCAAGCTGGGCGGGAACTCTCCTACGAGCAGTACTTC
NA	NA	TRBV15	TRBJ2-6	CATSRVQAISGANVLTF	TGTGCCACCAGCAGAGTTCAAGCTATCTCTGGGGCCAACGTCCTGACTTTC
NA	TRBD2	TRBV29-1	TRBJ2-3	CSVTGTSGTTDTQYF	TGCAGCGTAACCGGGACTAGCGGGACCACAGATACGCAGTATTTT
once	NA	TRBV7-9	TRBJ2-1	CAGNAPPNEQFF	TGTGCCGGGAACGCCCCGCCCAATGAGCAGTTCTTC
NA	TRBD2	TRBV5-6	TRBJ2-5	CASSFLAGGSQETQYF	TGTGCCAGCAGCTTCCTAGCGGGAGGCTCCCAAGAGACCCAGTACTTC
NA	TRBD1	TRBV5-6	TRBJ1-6	CASSSGTGYNSPLHF	TGTGCCAGCAGCTCCGGGACAGGGTATAATTCACCCCTCCACTTT
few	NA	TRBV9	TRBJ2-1	CASSVEVGGYNEQFF	TGTGCCAGCAGCGTAGAGGTGGGGGGCTACAATGAGCAGTTCTTC
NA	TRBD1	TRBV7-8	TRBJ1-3	CASSPRTGRGNTIYF	TGTGCCAGCAGCCCCCGGACAGGGAGAGGAAACACCATATATTTT
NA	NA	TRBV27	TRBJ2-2	CASSLFGRGSFLVVVPGELFF	TGTGCCAGCAGTTTATTCGGCAGGGGCTCTTTTTTGGTAGTAGTTCCCGGGGAGCTGTTTTTT
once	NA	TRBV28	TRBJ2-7	CASSSSGGQGLWYEQYF	NA
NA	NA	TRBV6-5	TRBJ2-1	CASSYSRRTAYNEQFF	TGTGCCAGCAGTTACTCGCGGCGAACAGCCTACAATGAGCAGTTCTTC
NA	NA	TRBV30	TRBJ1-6	CAWSVSGINSPLHF	TGTGCCTGGAGTGTATCAGGGATAAATTCACCCCTCCACTTT
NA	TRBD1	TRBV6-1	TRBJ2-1	CASSTTGGSTEQFF	TGTGCCAGCAGCACCACAGGGGGCTCGACTGAGCAGTTCTTC
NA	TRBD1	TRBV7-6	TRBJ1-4	CASSRRTGSREYGEKLFF	TGTGCCAGCAGCCGGAGGACAGGGTCAAGAGAGTATGGTGAAAAACTGTTTTTT
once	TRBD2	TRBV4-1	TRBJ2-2	CASSSRTSVYGELFF	TGCGCCAGCAGCTCAAGGACTAGCGTTTATGGGGAGCTGTTTTTT
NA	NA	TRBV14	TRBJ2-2	CASSQDTVPGELFF	TGTGCCAGCAGCCAAGATACGGTTCCCGGGGAGCTGTTTTTT
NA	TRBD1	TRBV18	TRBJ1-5	CASSPRYQGGNQPQHF	TGTGCCAGCTCACCCAGGTACCAGGGGGGGAATCAGCCCCAGCATTTT
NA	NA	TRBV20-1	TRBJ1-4	CSASLTKRLFF	TGCAGTGCTAGCCTGACGAAGAGACTGTTTTTT
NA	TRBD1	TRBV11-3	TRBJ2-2	CASSLGIGQVEDTGELFF	TGTGCCAGCAGCTTAGGTATCGGACAGGTTGAAGATACCGGGGAGCTGTTTTTT
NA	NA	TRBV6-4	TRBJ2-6	CASSDQPPGSGANVLTF	TGTGCCAGCAGTGACCAGCCCCCCGGTTCTGGGGCCAACGTCCTGACTTTC
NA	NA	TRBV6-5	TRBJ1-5	CASSYSIYSNQPQHF	TGTGCCAGCAGTTACTCGATATATAGCAATCAGCCCCAGCATTTT
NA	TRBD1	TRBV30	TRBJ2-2	CAWRDRLFTGELFF	TGTGCCTGGAGGGACAGGCTTTTCACCGGGGAGCTGTTTTTT
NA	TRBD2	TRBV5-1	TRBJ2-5	CASSSGLAGGETQYF	TGCGCCAGCAGCTCGGGACTAGCGGGAGGGGAGACCCAGTACTTC
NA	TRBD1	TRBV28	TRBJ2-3	CASSSGTGDTDTQYF	TGTGCCAGCAGTTCCGGGACAGGGGACACAGATACGCAGTATTTT
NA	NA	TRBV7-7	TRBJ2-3	CASSLASTDTQYF	TGTGCTAGCAGCTTAGCATCTACAGATACGCAGTATTTT
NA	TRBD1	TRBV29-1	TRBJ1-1	CSVQWGQVGTEAFF	TGCAGCGTCCAATGGGGACAGGTGGGCACTGAAGCTTTCTTT
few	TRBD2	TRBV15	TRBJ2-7	CATSRETSGAYEQYF	TGTGCCACCAGCAGAGAAACTAGCGGCGCCTACGAGCAGTACTTC